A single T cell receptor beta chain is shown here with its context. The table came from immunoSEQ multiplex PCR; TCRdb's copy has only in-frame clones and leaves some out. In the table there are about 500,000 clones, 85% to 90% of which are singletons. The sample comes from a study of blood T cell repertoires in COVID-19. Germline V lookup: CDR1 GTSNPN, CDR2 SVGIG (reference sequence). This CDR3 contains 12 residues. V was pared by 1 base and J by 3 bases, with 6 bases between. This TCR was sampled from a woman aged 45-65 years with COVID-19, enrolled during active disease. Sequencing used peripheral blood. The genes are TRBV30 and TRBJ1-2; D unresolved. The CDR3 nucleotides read TGTGCCTGGAGTGGCCAGTACTATGGCTACACCTTC. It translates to CAWSGQYYGYTF.